A selection of T cell receptor beta chains follows, all from one sample in a study of beta chain features in type 1 diabetes. The repertoire was sequenced with immunoSEQ multiplex PCR; TCRdb's copy has only in-frame clones and lacks some. The table has a few hundred thousand clones, approximately 11% seen once. Sequencing was done on a sample of naive CD4+ T cells from blood. All receptors derive from a young man with type 1 diabetes. Both conserved end residues are part of each CDR3. Each record gives: clone size, D gene, J gene, V gene, CDR3 DNA, CDR3 protein. A D gene is named only where the DNA matches it firmly. Rows may omit the clone size; those that give it use once, few, many or a size class.

clone_size: -; d_call: TRBD2; j_call: TRBJ2-1; v_call: TRBV29-1; cdr3_nt: TGCAGCGTTGATCCTAGCGGGGGAAGTAATGAGCAGTTCTTC; cdr3_aa: CSVDPSGGSNEQFF
clone_size: -; d_call: TRBD1; j_call: TRBJ2-5; v_call: TRBV28; cdr3_nt: TGTGCCAGCAGTTTATGGGTGGGACAGGGGACGAAAGAGACCCAGTACTTC; cdr3_aa: CASSLWVGQGTKETQYF
clone_size: few; d_call: -; j_call: TRBJ1-3; v_call: TRBV9; cdr3_nt: TGTGCCAGCAGCGTAGCCCCGTACTCTGGAAACACCATATATTTT; cdr3_aa: CASSVAPYSGNTIYF
clone_size: -; d_call: TRBD1; j_call: TRBJ1-2; v_call: TRBV7-2; cdr3_nt: TGTGCCAGCAGCTTAGTCTCCACAGGGGTCAACTATGGCTACACCTTC; cdr3_aa: CASSLVSTGVNYGYTF
clone_size: -; d_call: TRBD1; j_call: TRBJ2-7; v_call: TRBV5-6; cdr3_nt: TGTGCCAGCAGGGACAGGGGGGGCCCGCCATCCGAGCAGTACTTC; cdr3_aa: CASRDRGGPPSEQYF
clone_size: -; d_call: TRBD1; j_call: TRBJ2-7; v_call: TRBV6-5; cdr3_nt: TGTGCCAGCAGGGGGACAGGCCCCTTCTACGAGCAGTACTTC; cdr3_aa: CASRGTGPFYEQYF
clone_size: few; d_call: -; j_call: TRBJ1-1; v_call: TRBV30; cdr3_nt: TGTGCCTGTTCCTCGGGGGGAACTGAAGCTTTCTTT; cdr3_aa: CACSSGGTEAFF
clone_size: -; d_call: TRBD2; j_call: TRBJ2-1; v_call: TRBV29-1; cdr3_nt: TGCAGCGTTGAAGCGATGAGGACTAGCGGGGGGATCCTCCACAATGAGCAGTTCTTC; cdr3_aa: CSVEAMRTSGGILHNEQFF
clone_size: -; d_call: TRBD2; j_call: TRBJ2-5; v_call: TRBV5-1; cdr3_nt: TGCGCCAGCAGCGCCGGGACTAGCGGGGTAGAGACCCAGTACTTC; cdr3_aa: CASSAGTSGVETQYF
clone_size: few; d_call: -; j_call: TRBJ1-1; v_call: TRBV7-6; cdr3_nt: TGTGCCAGCAGCCTACAGCAGAACACTGAAGCTTTCTTT; cdr3_aa: CASSLQQNTEAFF
clone_size: -; d_call: -; j_call: TRBJ2-7; v_call: TRBV2; cdr3_nt: TGTGCCAGCAGTGAAGGGGGCCACGAGCAGTACTTC; cdr3_aa: CASSEGGHEQYF
clone_size: -; d_call: -; j_call: TRBJ1-2; v_call: TRBV2; cdr3_nt: TGTGCCAGCGGAGTGCTGGCAGCTTATGGCTACACCTTC; cdr3_aa: CASGVLAAYGYTF
clone_size: -; d_call: -; j_call: TRBJ2-3; v_call: TRBV4-3; cdr3_nt: TGCGCCAGCAGCCGGACAACTAGCACAGATACGCAGTATTTT; cdr3_aa: CASSRTTSTDTQYF
clone_size: -; d_call: TRBD1; j_call: TRBJ2-7; v_call: TRBV5-1; cdr3_nt: TGCGCCAGCAGCCCGGGACAGAGGATCTCCTACGAGCAGTACTTC; cdr3_aa: CASSPGQRISYEQYF
clone_size: -; d_call: -; j_call: TRBJ1-1; v_call: TRBV29-1; cdr3_nt: TGCAGCTCTGGAAAATCAGGGCAGAACACTGAAGCTTTCTTT; cdr3_aa: CSSGKSGQNTEAFF
clone_size: -; d_call: -; j_call: TRBJ2-5; v_call: TRBV18; cdr3_nt: TGTGCCAGCTCACGATGGGCCCTAGAGACCCAGTACTTC; cdr3_aa: CASSRWALETQYF
clone_size: few; d_call: TRBD1; j_call: TRBJ2-6; v_call: TRBV2; cdr3_nt: TGTGCCAGCAGCCCGGGACAGGCCTCTGGGGCCAACGTCCTGACTTTC; cdr3_aa: CASSPGQASGANVLTF
clone_size: few; d_call: TRBD1; j_call: TRBJ1-6; v_call: TRBV7-9; cdr3_nt: TGTGCCAGCAGCGCAGGGACAGACGGTTCACCCCTCCACTTT; cdr3_aa: CASSAGTDGSPLHF
clone_size: few; d_call: -; j_call: TRBJ1-1; v_call: TRBV6-1; cdr3_nt: TGTGCCAGCAGTGTACTATTACGTCAAGCTGAAGCTTTCTTT; cdr3_aa: CASSVLLRQAEAFF
clone_size: few; d_call: -; j_call: TRBJ2-5; v_call: TRBV20-1; cdr3_nt: TGCCGCCCGGGAAACCAAGAGACCCAGTACTTC; cdr3_aa: CRPGNQETQYF
clone_size: -; d_call: TRBD1; j_call: TRBJ1-2; v_call: TRBV19; cdr3_nt: TGTGCCAGTAGTATAGGCGCAGGGGGCAACTATGGCTACACCTTC; cdr3_aa: CASSIGAGGNYGYTF
clone_size: few; d_call: TRBD1; j_call: TRBJ2-7; v_call: TRBV6-1; cdr3_nt: TGTGCCAGCAGCACACAGGGGGGCACCTACGAGCAGTACTTC; cdr3_aa: CASSTQGGTYEQYF
clone_size: few; d_call: -; j_call: TRBJ2-3; v_call: TRBV5-1; cdr3_nt: TGCGCCAGCAGCCCTTCCGGGATCGGGACAGATACGCAGTATTTT; cdr3_aa: CASSPSGIGTDTQYF
clone_size: -; d_call: -; j_call: TRBJ2-7; v_call: TRBV4-2; cdr3_nt: TGTGCCAGCAGCCAAGAGTGGCGGGAATACGAGCAGTACTTC; cdr3_aa: CASSQEWREYEQYF
clone_size: once; d_call: -; j_call: TRBJ1-5; v_call: TRBV5-4; cdr3_nt: TGTGCCAGCAGCTCCGGGGGGAGCAATCAGCCCCAGCATTTT; cdr3_aa: CASSSGGSNQPQHF
clone_size: few; d_call: -; j_call: TRBJ1-5; v_call: TRBV12-5; cdr3_nt: TGTGCTAGTGGTTTGGTAGGGGCCCGCAACACTCCGAATCGTGAGCATTTT; cdr3_aa: CASGLVGARNTPNREHF
clone_size: few; d_call: TRBD1; j_call: TRBJ1-1; v_call: TRBV2; cdr3_nt: TGTGCCAGCAGTGAAAAGGGGACAGGGGACACTGAAGCTTTCTTT; cdr3_aa: CASSEKGTGDTEAFF
clone_size: -; d_call: -; j_call: TRBJ1-6; v_call: TRBV21-1; cdr3_nt: TGTGCCAGCAGCAAAATAATAGAGGGTCAGCGGAGTGGTTCACCCCTCCACTTT; cdr3_aa: CASSKIIEGQRSGSPLHF
clone_size: -; d_call: -; j_call: TRBJ2-3; v_call: TRBV28; cdr3_nt: TGTGCCAGCAGTACAGGTAGCACAGATACGCAGTATTTT; cdr3_aa: CASSTGSTDTQYF
clone_size: few; d_call: TRBD1; j_call: TRBJ1-5; v_call: TRBV7-9; cdr3_nt: TGTGCCAGCAGCCCGCTAACAGGGGGAAGCAATCAGCCCCAGCATTTT; cdr3_aa: CASSPLTGGSNQPQHF
clone_size: -; d_call: -; j_call: TRBJ2-2; v_call: TRBV5-4; cdr3_nt: TGTGCCAGCAGCCCCACGGTAGACGGGGAGCTGTTTTTT; cdr3_aa: CASSPTVDGELFF
clone_size: few; d_call: TRBD1; j_call: TRBJ2-7; v_call: TRBV18; cdr3_nt: TGTGCCAGCTCACCCCCGGGACAGGGGCTCTACGAGCAGTACTTC; cdr3_aa: CASSPPGQGLYEQYF
clone_size: -; d_call: -; j_call: TRBJ2-1; v_call: TRBV9; cdr3_nt: TGTGCCAGCAGCGTAGTATCCCTCGGAGCTGAGCAGTTCTTC; cdr3_aa: CASSVVSLGAEQFF
clone_size: few; d_call: TRBD1; j_call: TRBJ2-5; v_call: TRBV7-2; cdr3_nt: TGTGCCAGCAGCGCGCAGGGGGCGTCTCCAGAGACCCAGTACTTC; cdr3_aa: CASSAQGASPETQYF
clone_size: -; d_call: TRBD1; j_call: TRBJ2-2; v_call: TRBV5-1; cdr3_nt: TGCGCCAGCACAGAGGGGACAGGGAACACCGGGGAGCTGTTTTTT; cdr3_aa: CASTEGTGNTGELFF
clone_size: few; d_call: -; j_call: TRBJ2-5; v_call: TRBV7-3; cdr3_nt: TGTGCCAGCAGCCCGGACAGTGGGACCCAGTACTTC; cdr3_aa: CASSPDSGTQYF
clone_size: -; d_call: TRBD1; j_call: TRBJ2-4; v_call: TRBV7-2; cdr3_nt: TGTGCCAGCAGCCGGACAGGGGCGGACATTCAGTACTTC; cdr3_aa: CASSRTGADIQYF
clone_size: -; d_call: -; j_call: TRBJ2-2; v_call: TRBV4-2; cdr3_nt: TGTGCCAGCAGCCACGACTTGGGGGGGAACACCGGGGAGCTGTTTTTT; cdr3_aa: CASSHDLGGNTGELFF
clone_size: few; d_call: -; j_call: TRBJ1-5; v_call: TRBV7-9; cdr3_nt: TGTGCCAGCAGCCCAGACCCCGGGAGCAATCAGCCCCAGCATTTT; cdr3_aa: CASSPDPGSNQPQHF
clone_size: few; d_call: TRBD2; j_call: TRBJ2-3; v_call: TRBV9; cdr3_nt: TGTGCCAGCAGCGTGAGACCAGCGGGGGCTCAAGATACGCAGTATTTT; cdr3_aa: CASSVRPAGAQDTQYF
clone_size: -; d_call: TRBD1; j_call: TRBJ2-7; v_call: TRBV5-1; cdr3_nt: TGCGCCAGCAGCCCCTCGGGACAGAGAAGCTACGAGCAGTACTTC; cdr3_aa: CASSPSGQRSYEQYF
clone_size: -; d_call: TRBD2; j_call: TRBJ2-3; v_call: TRBV19; cdr3_nt: TGTGCCACCAAGGTAGCGGGGGCTACAGATACGCAGTATTTT; cdr3_aa: CATKVAGATDTQYF
clone_size: few; d_call: -; j_call: TRBJ2-3; v_call: TRBV27; cdr3_nt: TGTGCCAGCAGTGAACAGGGCACAGATACGCAGTATTTT; cdr3_aa: CASSEQGTDTQYF
clone_size: -; d_call: -; j_call: TRBJ2-3; v_call: TRBV4-2; cdr3_nt: TGTGCCAGCAGCCAAGATTCGGGGTCAGATACGCAGTATTTT; cdr3_aa: CASSQDSGSDTQYF
clone_size: -; d_call: -; j_call: TRBJ1-3; v_call: TRBV5-6; cdr3_nt: TGTGCCAGCAGAAAGACAGGTTCCGGAAACACCATATATTTT; cdr3_aa: CASRKTGSGNTIYF
clone_size: few; d_call: TRBD1; j_call: TRBJ1-5; v_call: TRBV6-6; cdr3_nt: TGTGCCAGCAGTCGACAGGGGGCTCAGCCCCAGCATTTT; cdr3_aa: CASSRQGAQPQHF
clone_size: few; d_call: -; j_call: TRBJ2-7; v_call: TRBV4-3; cdr3_nt: TGCGCCAGCAGCCAAGATCCAGGGCCCTACGAGCAGTACTTC; cdr3_aa: CASSQDPGPYEQYF
clone_size: -; d_call: -; j_call: TRBJ1-1; v_call: TRBV29-1; cdr3_nt: TGCAGCGTTGTTGGACACCTGAACACTGAAGCTTTCTTT; cdr3_aa: CSVVGHLNTEAFF